This T cell receptor (beta chain) was identified in a study of T cell responses to AZD1222 COVID-19 vaccine. Whole-study results and caveats: Clonal diversity may have been underestimated in mostly white British donors. Regions left unmutated in variants are reportedly the target of nearly half of spike-specific TCRs. Spike-specific TCRs gained breadth and depth after people received two AZD1222 doses.

It was second doses at about 4 or about 12 weeks that were pooled. The method was immunoSEQ multiplex PCR; TCRdb's version includes in-frame clones alone and lacks a portion of them. The data show some 180,000 clones, with 91% seen just once and 1.7% held by the top ten. Comment on this clone: The antigen remains unidentified.

The sample in question was peripheral blood, obtained 28 days after the second AZD1222 dose. The TCR originated in an adult who received the AZD1222 COVID-19 vaccine.

Here the CDR3 reads CASSPRQGNTEAFF. The CDR3 DNA reads as TGTGCCAGCAGCCCCAGGCAGGGGAACACTGAAGCTTTCTTT. The rearrangement links TRBV9 to TRBJ1-1, with TRBD1 as a possible D gene (5 bases). CDR3 size: 14 residues. Trimming took 4 bases from V and 1 from J, leaving 11 bases between them. Germline V gives CDR1 SGDLS, CDR2 YYNGEE.